These 28 T cell receptor beta chains were sequenced from one sample in a study of cytomegalovirus exposure and HLA in healthy donors. Vbeta (60) and Jbeta (13) primers were used in the PCR. Sequencing used immunoSEQ multiplex PCR; TCRdb keeps in-frame clones, though not all of them. The data show 100,000 to 150,000 clones, 60% to 85% seen once. Sequenced material: PBMCs. The receptors originated from a female donor in good health and CMV-seronegative.

This chain's CDR3 is CASSQHRGFSYEQYF. In DNA form, the CDR3 reads TGTGCCAGCAGCCAACACAGGGGTTTCTCCTACGAGCAGTACTTC. The chain has TRBV5-5 and TRBJ2-7; 7 positions match TRBD1. The CDR3 runs to 15 residues. Germline V CDR1 and CDR2: SGHKS, YYEKEE (reference sequence). V lost 4 bases, J lost 0 bases, and 7 bases stayed unmatched.

J is TRBJ1-4 and V is TRBV27, with a weak D call TRBD1 (6 bases). V lost 5 bases and J lost 5, with 12 bases in between. The CDR3 is made up of 14 amino acids. Germline V CDR1 and CDR2: MNHEY, SMNVEV (reference sequence). The CDR3: CASSPGVGNEKLFF. The CDR3 nucleotides read TGTGCCAGCAGTCCAGGGGTGGGGAATGAAAAACTGTTTTTT.

The chain couples TRBV5-6 to TRBJ1-2; 11 positions match TRBD1. Germline V gene sequence: CDR1 SGHDT, CDR2 YYEEEE. There are 16 residues in the CDR3. V shed 4 bases, J shed 6 bases, and the junction held 11 bases outside the gene matches. The CDR3 nucleotides are TGTGCCAGCAGCACCCAACGCCAGGACAGGGGGCATGGCTACACCTTC. Its protein is CASSTQRQDRGHGYTF.

The chain combines TRBV5-6 with TRBJ2-1, with TRBD2 as a possible D gene (6 bases). V gave up 2 bases and J gave up 0 bases, with 12 bases separating them. This CDR3 region has 16 residues. From germline, CDR1 is SGHDT and CDR2 YYEEEE. CDR3 residues: CASSFAGSSSYNEQFF. The CDR3 DNA sequence: TGTGCCAGCAGCTTTGCGGGGTCGAGCTCCTACAATGAGCAGTTCTTC.

In this sample, this clone turned up a few times. V is TRBV2 and J is TRBJ1-2; the match to TRBD1 covers 7 bases. The V segment lost 7 bases and the J segment 0 bases; nucleotides outside the gene matches: 11. CDR3 size: 16 residues. Germline CDR1 is SNHLY and CDR2 is FYNNEI. The CDR3 nucleotides read TGTGCCAGCACTCGGGACAGCCGCCTAGCTAACTATGGCTACACCTTC. Translation gives CASTRDSRLANYGYTF. Filled out from reference TRBV2 and TRBJ1-2, the complete variable domain reads EPEVTQTPSHQVTQMGQEVILRCVPISNHLYFYWYRQILGQKVEFLVSFYNNEISEKSEIFDDQFSVERPDGSNFTLKIRSTKLEDSAMYFCASTRDSRLANYGYTFGSGTRLTVV.

The chain carries TRBV19 and TRBJ1-5; 8 nucleotides agree with TRBD1. The germline V gene has CDR1 LNHDA and CDR2 SQIVND (reference sequence). V gave up 6 bases and J gave up 3 bases; unmatched junction bases: 7. The CDR3 totals 15 residues. The CDR3 DNA follows: TGTGCCAGTAGACCTGACAGGGGCCTCAATCAGCCCCAGCATTTT. Its protein product is CASRPDRGLNQPQHF.

The V and J genes are TRBV4-1 and TRBJ2-5; no firm D call. TRBJ2-7 matches the DNA end more closely, so the J call is doubtful. CDR3 length: 15 amino acids. The germline CDR1 and CDR2 sequences are MGHRA and YSYEKL. The CDR3 loop is CASSQDQAASYEQYF. The CDR3 DNA follows: TGCGCCAGCAGCCAAGACCAGGCAGCCTCCTACGAGCAGTACTTC.

The sample holds a few counts of this clone. The CDR3, as DNA: TGTGCCAGCAGTGGGATACAGGGGGCTAGCACCGGGGAGCTGTTTTTT. The encoded protein is CASSGIQGASTGELFF. The V gene is TRBV28, the J gene TRBJ2-2; 9 bases map to TRBD1. This CDR3 has 16 residues. J gave up 4 bases and V 5 bases, and 8 bases lay outside the gene matches. Germline CDR1 MDHEN, CDR2 SYDVKM.

V gene TRBV6-4 combines with J gene TRBJ2-1, with 10 bases fitting TRBD2. The germline V gene has CDR1 MRHNA and CDR2 SNTAGT. With 4 bases clipped from V and 3 bases from J, the junction kept 3 bases outside the gene matches. There are 15 residues in the CDR3. This CDR3 reads CASSGLAGDYNEQFF. The CDR3 DNA reads as TGTGCCAGCAGTGGCCTAGCGGGAGACTACAATGAGCAGTTCTTC.

This rearrangement joins TRBV4-1 to TRBJ1-6; D gene uncertain. Trimming shortened V by 2 bases and J by 6 bases, and 8 bases separated the two germline ends. Germline CDR1 is MGHRA and CDR2 is YSYEKL. CDR3 length: 14 residues. The CDR3 protein is CASSQLPFNSPLHF. The CDR3 DNA follows: TGCGCCAGCAGCCAACTTCCTTTTAATTCACCCCTCCACTTT.

The chain employs TRBV4-1 and TRBJ1-1; TRBD1 aligns across 11 bases. In germline, CDR1 is MGHRA, CDR2 YSYEKL. After removal of 0 bases from V and 9 bases from J, the junction contained 9 bases not matched to a gene. The CDR3 consists of 16 residues. The CDR3 reads CASSQDHGTGGVKAFF. CDR3 DNA sequence: TGCGCCAGCAGCCAAGATCACGGGACAGGGGGTGTGAAAGCTTTCTTT.

The chain joins TRBV5-1 to TRBJ2-7; D perhaps matches TRBD2 (6 bases). The germline V and J ends were trimmed by 0 bases and 4 bases, with 14 bases remaining between them. The CDR3 spans 15 residues. Germline assignment: CDR1 SGHRS and CDR2 YFSETQ. CDR3 loop: CASSLVPGLFYEQYF. The DNA for the CDR3 is TGCGCCAGCAGCTTGGTCCCGGGACTTTTTTACGAGCAGTACTTC. The whole variable domain, filled in from reference TRBV5-1 and TRBJ2-7, reads KAGVTQTPRYLIKTRGQQVTLSCSPISGHRSVSWYQQTPGQGLQFLFEYFSETQRNKGNFPGRFSGRQFSNSRSEMNVSTLELGDSALYLCASSLVPGLFYEQYFGPGTRLTVT.

This chain links TRBV6-5 with TRBJ1-2; D gene uncertain. Between the trimmed V and J ends, which lost 4 bases and 3 bases, there was a span of 9 bases. The CDR3 totals 13 residues. Germline CDR1 reads MNHEY; CDR2 reads SVGAGI. In DNA, the CDR3 is TGTGCCAGCAGTTCGAAGCGGGACTATGGCTACACCTTC. This sequence encodes CASSSKRDYGYTF.

This clone has just one count. The gene calls are TRBV5-8 and TRBJ1-6; D gene ambiguous. V lost 4 bases and J 3 bases, leaving 8 bases between the germline ends. Germline CDR1 SGHTS, CDR2 YDEGEE. The CDR3 extends over 14 amino acids. CDR3 sequence reads: CASSPADYNSPLHF. CDR3 nucleotide sequence: TGTGCCAGCAGCCCTGCGGACTATAATTCACCCCTCCACTTT.

In regard to this clone: An end of the junction differs from the germline gene, which may be a read error. The chain employs TRBV5-6 and TRBJ2-4; possible D gene TRBD2, 5 bases. The CDR3 contains 13 residues. Germline-derived CDR1 and CDR2 are SGHDT and YYEEEE. The CDR3 here is CASSLVDSNSQYF. The CDR3 DNA follows: TGTGCCAGCAGCTTGGTGGACTCAAACAGTCAGTACTTC.

This clone was found once. This sequence joins TRBV15 and TRBJ2-7; 13 bases match TRBD2. In germline, CDR1 is LNHNV, CDR2 YYDKDF (reference sequence). Trimming removed 3 bases from V and 7 bases from J; junction bases left unmatched: 12. The CDR3 is 17 amino acids. As DNA, the CDR3 is TGTGCCACCAGCAGTGACGGGACTAGCGGGATCCTTTTAGAGCAGTACTTC. It is translated as CATSSDGTSGILLEQYF.

The chain employs TRBV4-1 and TRBJ1-4; a weak D match, TRBD1 (6 bases). CDR3 length: 16 residues. With 2 bases removed from V and 8 bases from J, the gap between germline ends came to 18 bases. Germline lookup yields CDR1 MGHRA and CDR2 YSYEKL. In DNA form, the CDR3 reads TGCGCCAGCAGCCAACAAACAGGGTCGACTTCGGAAAAACTGTTTTTT. It is translated as CASSQQTGSTSEKLFF.

This chain connects TRBV5-8 to TRBJ1-5; 7 nucleotides match TRBD1. The J segment lost 2 bases and the V segment lost 4 bases, leaving 6 bases of the junction unmatched. The CDR3 contains 15 residues. Germline V gene sequence: CDR1 SGHTS, CDR2 YDEGEE. This CDR3 is CASSAGQVGNQPQHF. CDR3 coding DNA: TGTGCCAGCAGCGCCGGACAGGTGGGCAATCAGCCCCAGCATTTT.

The J gene is TRBJ2-3, the V gene TRBV5-1; 7 nucleotides match TRBD1. CDR1 SGHRS and CDR2 YFSETQ come from the germline V gene. CDR3 length: 15 amino acids. Trimming at V came to 4 bases and at J to 5 bases, leaving 10 bases not matched to a gene. CDR3 region: CASSLRQGWQDTQYF. In nucleotides, the CDR3 is TGCGCCAGCAGCCTTCGACAGGGATGGCAAGATACGCAGTATTTT. The entire variable domain, with the rest obtained from reference TRBV5-1 and TRBJ2-3, is as follows: KAGVTQTPRYLIKTRGQQVTLSCSPISGHRSVSWYQQTPGQGLQFLFEYFSETQRNKGNFPGRFSGRQFSNSRSEMNVSTLELGDSALYLCASSLRQGWQDTQYFGPGTRLTVL.

This sequence joins TRBV6-1 and TRBJ2-5, with TRBD2 as a possible D gene (5 bases). This CDR3 spans 14 amino acids. Germline CDR1 and CDR2: MNHNS and SASEGT. Between the trimmed V and J ends, which lost 7 bases and 7 bases, there was a span of 19 bases. The DNA for the CDR3 is TGTGCCAGCATGGGAGTTCATCCCATAGGGACCCAGTACTTC. Protein sequence: CASMGVHPIGTQYF.

This chain connects TRBV2 to TRBJ2-5, with 8 bases lining up with TRBD2. The CDR3 is made up of 16 amino acids. V lost 7 bases to trimming and J lost 5 bases; unmatched junction nucleotides: 15. Germline CDR1 and CDR2: SNHLY and FYNNEI. The DNA for the CDR3 is TGTGCCAGCATACTCGGATTCGCGGGAGGTGAGGAGACCCAGTACTTC. Its translation is CASILGFAGGEETQYF.

The chain recombines TRBV25-1 with TRBJ2-3, with 7 bases matching TRBD1. Trimming took 6 bases from V and 1 from J; bases not matched to a gene: 4. Germline V gene lookup returns CDR1 MGHDK and CDR2 SYGVNS. CDR3 size: 14 residues. In DNA, the CDR3 is TGTGCCAGCAGAGGGGGCGCCGGCACAGATACGCAGTATTTT. Its protein is CASRGGAGTDTQYF.

CDR3 bases: TGTGCCAGCAGCAACCCGGGACAGGGGGGGGCCCAGTACTTC. This translates into CASSNPGQGGAQYF. The chain employs TRBV7-3 and TRBJ2-5; 11 bases fit TRBD1. Germline CDR1 is SGHTA and CDR2 is FQGTGA. The V gene end was trimmed by 5 bases and the J gene end by 9 bases; junction bases not matched to a gene: 8. The CDR3 is made up of 14 amino acids.

The chain has TRBV5-1 and TRBJ2-5; 12 bases map to TRBD2. The CDR3 has 18 residues. V lost 1 base to trimming and J lost 1 base; unmatched junction nucleotides: 8. From germline, CDR1 is SGHRS and CDR2 YFSETQ. CDR3 nucleotides: TGCGCCAGCAGCTTGTTGGCTAGCGGGAGGGGAATCCAAGAGACCCAGTACTTC. Its translation is CASSLLASGRGIQETQYF.

This clone was counted only a few times. The same CDR3 is also encoded by other DNA sequences in this sample. The V and J genes are TRBV6-5 and TRBJ2-5; 8 bases align to TRBD1. The V gene end was trimmed by 0 bases and the J gene end by 3 bases; junction bases not matched to a gene: 6. The CDR3 runs 16 residues. The V gene's germline CDR1 is MNHEY and CDR2 SVGAGI. CDR3 region: CASSYSPGGVEETQYF. In nucleotides, the CDR3 is TGTGCCAGCAGTTACTCGCCAGGGGGCGTCGAAGAGACCCAGTACTTC.

The chain is built from TRBV15 and TRBJ2-1, with 9 bases matching TRBD1. The V gene's germline CDR1 is LNHNV and CDR2 YYDKDF (reference sequence). This CDR3 comprises 15 residues. The trim removed 0 bases at V and 7 bases at J, leaving 4 bases unmatched. The CDR3 DNA reads TGTGCCACCAGCAGAGAACAGGGGGCAGAGAATGAGCAGTTCTTC. Translation gives CATSREQGAENEQFF.

This clone was seen only a few times. V and J are TRBV5-1 and TRBJ2-2; D is unresolved. V lost 0 bases and J 1 base, leaving 7 bases between the germline ends. Per the germline V gene, CDR1 is SGHRS and CDR2 is YFSETQ. The CDR3 is made up of 15 amino acids. The CDR3 nucleotides read TGCGCCAGCAGCTTGGTTCCAGGGAACACCGGGGAGCTGTTTTTT. Translating gives CASSLVPGNTGELFF.

The chain combines TRBV7-9 with TRBJ1-1, with no clear D. The CDR3 loop spans 13 amino acids. From germline, CDR1 is SEHNR and CDR2 FQNEAQ (reference sequence). V gave up 5 bases and J gave up 1 base, with 8 bases separating them. The CDR3 sequence is CASSQQQNTEAFF. The CDR3 DNA reads TGTGCCAGCAGCCAACAACAGAACACTGAAGCTTTCTTT.